This T cell receptor (beta chain) was sequenced for a study of CD8+CD57+ T cells in acquired aplastic anemia. The V gene's germline CDR1 is SSHAT and CDR2 FNYEAQ (reference sequence). CDR3 length: 15 amino acids. This clonotype has only a few counts. Mismatch with germline at one junction end may stem from a read error. TCR beta VDJ and CDR3 profiles were obtained from a genomic DNA template. TCRdb recomputed calls from the reads with MiXCR, one row per CDR3 protein. The data hold around 200,000 distinct CDR3 sequences, with 61% observed a single time. V and J are TRBV7-7 and TRBJ1-6; 8 bases line up with TRBD1. The TCR originated in a human donor in good health. Sample: sorted CD4+, CD8+, or CD8+CD57+ T cells (not recorded which) from PBMCs. The CDR3 loop is CASSSLQGDGSPLHF. DNA for the CDR3: TGTGCTAGCAGCTCCTTACAGGGGGATGGATCACCCCTCCACTTT.